Listed below are T cell receptor beta chains from one sample, sequenced in a study of vaccination and CD4 T cells after COVID-19. Their antigen targets remain unknown. One entry per CDR3 protein results from TCRdb running MiXCR on the PCR reads. The sample yields over 15,000 distinct CDR3 sequences, around 47% seen once. The specimen comprised CD4+ T cells from blood, cultured in vitro, sampled after SARS-CoV-2 vaccination. The receptors stem from a human donor who had recovered from COVID-19. Each CDR3 is given with its conserved first and last residue. D genes are given only for firm matches. Size values are once, few and many counts, or a class for expanded clones, and some rows have none.

size,V,J,D,DNA,CDR3
-,TRBV18,TRBJ2-3,-,TGTGCCAGCTCACCACAGGGGAGCACAGATACGCAGTATTTT,CASSPQGSTDTQYF
few,TRBV7-9,TRBJ1-5,-,TGTGCCAGCAGCTTAGTTTCGGGGACCCGGGCAATCTACCAGCCCCAGCATTTT,CASSLVSGTRAIYQPQHF
-,TRBV12-3/TRBV12-4,TRBJ1-6,TRBD1,TGTGCCAGCAGTGTCCGGGACAGACAAAATTCACCCCTCCACTTT,CASSVRDRQNSPLHF
few,TRBV7-8,TRBJ2-5,-,TGTGCCAGCAGCTTAGCCAGGGTCATTGAGACCCAGTACTTC,CASSLARVIETQYF
few,TRBV7-9,TRBJ1-2,TRBD1,TGTGCCAGCAGCCTCGGACAGGGGGTCTATGGCTACACCTTC,CASSLGQGVYGYTF
-,TRBV5-1,TRBJ2-5,-,TGCGCCAGCGGCGTGATTGGCGTGGGATACGAGACCCAGTACTTC,CASGVIGVGYETQYF
-,TRBV24-1,TRBJ2-1,-,TGTGCCACTGCTCCAGCGGGCTCCTACAATGAGCAGTTCTTC,CATAPAGSYNEQFF
-,TRBV7-9,TRBJ2-1,-,TGTGCCAGCAGCTTACAGGGTTTGAATGAGCAGTTCTTC,CASSLQGLNEQFF
few,TRBV2,TRBJ1-2,-,TGTGCCAGCGGCAGGGGTAGAGGCAACACCTTC,CASGRGRGNTF
few,TRBV11-3,TRBJ2-7,-,TGTGCCAGCAGCTGTCGGGGCTGGTGGTACGAGCAGTACTTC,CASSCRGWWYEQYF
-,TRBV10-2,TRBJ2-5,TRBD2,TGCGCCAGCACCGAGACTAGCGGAGTGGGGGAGACCCAGTACTTC,CASTETSGVGETQYF
few,TRBV5-1,TRBJ2-3,TRBD2,TGCGCCAGCAGCTTGGCCCCTAGCGGACCCACAGATACGCAGTATTTT,CASSLAPSGPTDTQYF
medium-sized,TRBV20-1,TRBJ2-7,-,TGCAGTGCTAGAGTTAGGCTAGCGCTCTACGAGCAGTACTTC,CSARVRLALYEQYF
-,TRBV25-1,TRBJ2-3,TRBD1,TGTGCCAGCGCAAAACCCGGGACAGGGGGCACAGATACGCAGTATTTT,CASAKPGTGGTDTQYF
few,TRBV2,TRBJ2-3,-,TGTGCCAGCAGATTGACTCCGGGGAGGACAGATACGCAGTATTTT,CASRLTPGRTDTQYF
-,TRBV20-1,TRBJ2-5,TRBD2,TGCAGCCTAAGGGGTTCTAGCGGAAGGGAAGAGACCCGGTACTTC,CSLRGSSGREETRYF
few,TRBV12-3/TRBV12-4,TRBJ2-5,-,TGTGCCAGCAGTTTTGTCAGGAGTGGGGAGACCCAGTACTTC,CASSFVRSGETQYF
-,TRBV7-3,TRBJ2-1,-,TGTGCCAGCAGACGAACCCCGGACTATTACAATGAGCAGTTCTTC,CASRRTPDYYNEQFF
-,TRBV18,TRBJ2-5,TRBD1,TGTGCCAGCTCACCGACCAGGGGGGAGACCCAGTACTTC,CASSPTRGETQYF
-,TRBV11-2,TRBJ1-6,-,TGTGCCAGCAGCTTCCTGGTGGATAATTCACCCCTCCACTTT,CASSFLVDNSPLHF
few,TRBV15,TRBJ1-5,-,TGTGCCACCAGCACCCCCTTGGGGGTTTCAAATAGCAATCAGCCCCAGCATTTT,CATSTPLGVSNSNQPQHF
few,TRBV20-1,TRBJ2-6,-,TGCAGTGCTACCGTTAGTAACTCTGGGGCCAACGTCCTGACTTTC,CSATVSNSGANVLTF
-,TRBV9,TRBJ1-5,-,TGTGCCAGCAGCGTAGAGGCAGTTAGCAATCAGCCCCAGCATTTT,CASSVEAVSNQPQHF
few,TRBV12-3/TRBV12-4,TRBJ1-5,-,TGTGCCAGCAGTTCCCGGATCGACCAGCCCCAGCATTTT,CASSSRIDQPQHF